This T cell receptor beta chain was identified in a study of T cell responses to AZD1222 COVID-19 vaccine. Study-level results: Dominant at 160-218 and 743-854, vaccine-associated CD4 TCRs also spanned spike. Repertoires were obtained only post-peak T cell response.

Points on this clone: Its antigen remains unidentified.

Repertoires were generated with immunoSEQ multiplex PCR, while TCRdb's copy carries only in-frame clones and drops some. The table includes some 100,000 clones, over 80% detected once. The TCR sequence derives from an adult in good health. The specimen was peripheral blood, collected on day 0 of AZD1222 vaccination.

The CDR3 coding sequence is TGCAGCGTTGAAGTCCGTCGGGGGGTCGATAATTCACCCCTCCACTTT. Translated: CSVEVRRGVDNSPLHF. The chain has TRBV29-1 and TRBJ1-6; possibly TRBD1 for D (5 bases). The germline CDR1 and CDR2 sequences are SQVTM and ANQGSEA. Trimming shortened V by 1 base and J by 5 bases, and 15 bases separated the two germline ends. CDR3 length: 16 residues.